The 16 T cell receptor beta chains in this list originate from one sample, sequenced in a study of response to subunit inactivated influenza vaccine. MiXCR was run by TCRdb on the RT-PCR reads, yielding one entry per CDR3 protein. This table holds approximately 680,000 distinct CDR3 sequences, 15% to 18% found once. This specimen consisted of PBMCs from blood, obtained roughly 12 days after vaccination. Receptors originate from a man aged 45-60 years who received an inactivated influenza vaccine.

The V gene is TRBV7-9, the J gene TRBJ2-3; a weak D match, TRBD1 (5 bases). The V gene lost 6 bases and the J gene lost 0 bases, with 13 bases spanning the gap. This CDR3 region has 15 residues. Looked up from germline, CDR1 is SEHNR and CDR2 is FQNEAQ (reference sequence). The CDR3 loop is CASSNLGHSTDTQYF. In DNA, the CDR3 is TGTGCCAGCAGTAATTTAGGACACAGCACAGATACGCAGTATTTT.

This clonotype was observed a handful of times. V is TRBV20-1 and J is TRBJ2-3, with 7 bases identical to TRBD2. Germline CDR1 and CDR2: DFQATT and SNEGSKA (reference sequence). Trimming took 3 bases from V and 1 from J; bases not matched to a gene: 4. This CDR3 has 14 amino acids. Here the CDR3 reads CSARTSMGTDTQYF. CDR3 in DNA: TGCAGTGCTAGGACTAGCATGGGCACAGATACGCAGTATTTT.

The V gene is TRBV6-4, the J gene TRBJ2-1; 10 nucleotides line up with TRBD2. The CDR3 totals 17 residues. J was trimmed by 0 bases and V by 5 bases; bases with no gene match: 7. The germline V gene has CDR1 MRHNA and CDR2 SNTAGT. The CDR3 is CASSLEREGFSYNEQFF. Written as DNA, the CDR3 is TGTGCCAGCAGTCTGGAGCGGGAGGGATTCTCCTACAATGAGCAGTTCTTC.

This clonotype came up many times. The genes are TRBV9 and TRBJ2-7; D may match TRBD1 or TRBD2 (5 bases each). CDR1 is SGDLS, CDR2 YYNGEE, per germline. This CDR3 is built from 15 residues. The V end lost 4 bases, the J end lost 4 bases, and 18 bases lay between the germline ends. CDR3 residues: CASSNRDASQYEQYF. CDR3 nucleotide sequence: TGTGCCAGCAGCAACCGGGACGCCAGCCAGTACGAGCAGTACTTC.

In its sample, this clonotype was seen a few times. The rearrangement uses TRBV9 and TRBJ2-1, with a possible D match to TRBD2 (7 bases). The germline CDR1 and CDR2 sequences are SGDLS and YYNGEE. Trimming stripped 0 bases from V and 9 bases from J, with 13 bases between. The CDR3 covers 14 residues. CDR3 region: CASSVGGGGSEQFF. CDR3 nucleotides: TGTGCCAGCAGCGTAGGGGGGGGCGGGTCTGAGCAGTTCTTC.

The V gene is TRBV3-1, the J gene TRBJ2-2, with a tentative D call TRBD2 (6 bases). The germline CDR1 and CDR2 sequences are LGHDT and YNNKEL (reference sequence). V was cut by 6 bases and J by 6 bases, with 23 bases left in between. This CDR3 comprises 17 residues. The CDR3 nucleotides are TGTGCCAGCAGAAGCGCCCTGACTAGTCGTCCGTCCGGGGAGCTGTTTTTT. It is translated as CASRSALTSRPSGELFF.

The gene calls are TRBV7-8 and TRBJ2-1; 12 positions match TRBD2. Germline V gene data show CDR1 as SGHVS and CDR2 as FQNEAQ. Trimming removed 5 bases from V and 8 bases from J; junction bases left unmatched: 7. The CDR3 loop spans 15 amino acids. The CDR3 reads CASSRLAGVRDEQFF. The CDR3 DNA reads as TGTGCCAGCAGCCGACTAGCGGGAGTTAGAGATGAGCAGTTCTTC.

In its sample, this clonotype was seen a few times. The chain is built from TRBV12-3 or TRBV12-4 and TRBJ1-6, with unresolved D. This CDR3 contains 13 residues. Between the trimmed V and J ends, which lost 5 bases and 9 bases, there was a span of 11 bases. This chain's CDR3 is CASSPPGGSPLHF. CDR3 sequence (DNA): TGTGCCAGCAGTCCCCCCGGCGGTTCACCCCTCCACTTT.

A few counts support this clonotype. The genes are TRBV18 and TRBJ2-1, with 7 bases aligning to TRBD2. Looked up from germline, CDR1 is KGHSH and CDR2 is LQKENI. The V and J ends lost 8 bases and 3 bases, in that order; junction bases with no gene match: 10. The CDR3 spans 15 residues. The CDR3, as DNA: TGTGCCAGCGACCGACGGGAGCGGGGCTACAATGAGCAGTTCTTC. Its translation: CASDRRERGYNEQFF.

This clonotype was detected a few times. This chain joins TRBV28 and TRBJ2-1; D not resolved. Per germline, CDR1 MDHEN and CDR2 SYDVKM. The CDR3 length is 17 residues. Trimming stripped 5 bases from V and 0 bases from J, with 17 bases between. CDR3 in amino acids: CASSLPLGASSYNEQFF. The CDR3 DNA follows: TGTGCCAGCAGTCTACCGCTCGGAGCGAGCTCCTACAATGAGCAGTTCTTC.

This clonotype has more than one count but fewer than ten. The chain couples TRBV10-3 to TRBJ1-1, with TRBD1 as a possible D gene (5 bases). CDR1 and CDR2 from the germline V gene are ENHRY and SYGVKD. The CDR3 is 14 amino acids. The germline V and J ends were trimmed by 3 bases and 5 bases, with 13 bases remaining between them. The CDR3 sequence is CAISDPGGFTEAFF. The CDR3 DNA sequence: TGTGCCATCAGTGACCCGGGGGGTTTTACTGAAGCTTTCTTT.

The chain employs TRBV28 and TRBJ1-4, with 7 positions matching TRBD1. The CDR3 contains 15 residues. CDR1 is MDHEN, CDR2 SYDVKM, per germline. The ends lost 8 bases at V and 4 bases at J; junction bases unmatched: 10. The CDR3 sequence: CASGSPGTVNEKLFF. In nucleotides, the CDR3 is TGTGCCAGCGGAAGCCCCGGGACAGTTAATGAAAAACTGTTTTTT.

This chain joins TRBV14 and TRBJ2-3, with TRBD2 identical over 12 bases. Germline CDR1 is SGHDN and CDR2 is FVKESK. The CDR3 is 16 residues long. V lost 1 base and J lost 8; bases outside the gene matches: 7. CDR3 nucleotides: TGTGCCAGCAGCCAAGCTAGCGGGGGGGCACTTGCTACGCAGTATTTT. As protein: CASSQASGGALATQYF.

This clonotype was counted only a few times. The rearrangement uses TRBV20-1 and TRBJ1-4, with D possibly matching TRBD1 (5 bases). The CDR3 has 16 amino acids. Trimming cost V 0 bases and J 7 bases, with 18 bases left between them. The germline CDR1 and CDR2 sequences are DFQATT and SNEGSKA (reference sequence). The CDR3: CSARELLGLKGEKLFF. CDR3 bases: TGCAGTGCTAGAGAATTGTTGGGGCTGAAGGGTGAAAAACTGTTTTTT.

The chain recombines TRBV5-1 with TRBJ2-7; 16 positions agree with TRBD2. This CDR3 spans 17 amino acids. The V gene end was trimmed by 3 bases and the J gene end by 4 bases; junction bases not matched to a gene: 7. Germline lookup yields CDR1 SGHRS and CDR2 YFSETQ. This chain's CDR3 is CASSSGLAGGRWYEQYF. CDR3 nucleotides: TGCGCCAGCAGCTCGGGACTAGCGGGGGGGCGGTGGTACGAGCAGTACTTC.

This clonotype turned up a few times. The chain links TRBV20-1 to TRBJ1-2; D remains unclear. The CDR3 runs to 15 residues. Germline lookup yields CDR1 DFQATT and CDR2 SNEGSKA (reference sequence). V lost 3 bases and J lost 1, with 15 bases in between. The CDR3 bases are TGCAGTGCTAGGGTTTGGGGAGACCTTAACTATGGCTACACCTTC. The encoded protein is CSARVWGDLNYGYTF.